Described below is a single T cell receptor beta chain sequence and its context. There is no known antigen for this receptor. No much larger clone is present one base from it, and per-base qualities are unavailable. TCRbeta CDR3 regions were amplified from genomic DNA by means of the immunoSEQ Assay, a bias-controlled multiplex PCR. The original pipeline was this. Nucleated cell counts per sample were estimated from amplification of reference gene primers within the assay. To quantify the absolute abundance of each unique TCRbeta CDR3 rearrangement, sequence reads were collapsed and filtered. For each sample, productive Simpson clonality was calculated as the square root of Simpson's diversity index across productive rearrangements. The table comes from immuneACCESS by way of TCRdb, which keeps in-frame sequences with V and J called. Part of the clones is missing from these tables; in studies checked, under half for an unresolved V gene and the rest for unknown reasons. The V and J calls and the clone size are those of that table, but D and trimming were determined from the DNA. The sample table shows approximately 100,000 clones, and about 89% are seen once. About a fifth of the sample comes from the top ten.

This sample stems from a study of blood T cell repertoires in COVID-19 (TCRdb year 2020). With regard to the full study: Samples from collaborators originated in the United States, Italy and Spain and spanned both the acute and convalescent phases of COVID-19. Samples came from the ongoing ImmuneRACE study (first 160 participants) plus 1,254 subjects from 6 global collaborators. A freely available public database, intended as a resource for researchers studying the immune response to SARS-CoV-2, is where the repertoires were released. Where available, HLA class I and class II types were obtained from metadata supplied by the sample provider rather than from assay-based typing. The material from the prospective study consisted of cDNA or gDNA derived from T cells, B-cell-depleted T cells, or PBMCs. Subjects who had been exposed to COVID-19, were actively infected with it, or had recovered from it provided the deeply sampled blood TCRbeta repertoires that made up the dataset. Nearly every sample came with metadata listing a de-identified subject ID, COVID-19 status, age in years and sex.

Overall study results and their limits: Clinical and demographic metadata were provided uncurated, with the amount varying by source and participant.

The collaborating institutions used their own protocols to collect whole blood in K2EDTA tubes. Collaborator samples were shipped for TCRbeta analysis as frozen whole blood, isolated PBMCs, or DNA extracted from either sample type. This receptor was taken from a human donor with acute or convalescent COVID-19. The donor label of this sample is uncertain. The specimen was peripheral blood.

The nucleotides read TGTGCTAGTGGTTTAGTCAACCCCAACACCTTCCTGAATCAGCCCCAGCATTTT. The translation is CASGLVNPNTFLNQPQHF. The rearrangement joined TRBV12-5 to TRBJ1-5; the D gene cannot be named for sure. From the cysteine up to the phenylalanine, the CDR3 has a length of 18 residues. Just the 54-base CDR3 DNA is kept, in frame starting at base 1. Trimming takes 3 bases from V and 4 bases from J, and the germline ends sit 22 bases apart. As encoded in the germline V gene, CDR1 is LGHNT while CDR2 is FRNRAP.